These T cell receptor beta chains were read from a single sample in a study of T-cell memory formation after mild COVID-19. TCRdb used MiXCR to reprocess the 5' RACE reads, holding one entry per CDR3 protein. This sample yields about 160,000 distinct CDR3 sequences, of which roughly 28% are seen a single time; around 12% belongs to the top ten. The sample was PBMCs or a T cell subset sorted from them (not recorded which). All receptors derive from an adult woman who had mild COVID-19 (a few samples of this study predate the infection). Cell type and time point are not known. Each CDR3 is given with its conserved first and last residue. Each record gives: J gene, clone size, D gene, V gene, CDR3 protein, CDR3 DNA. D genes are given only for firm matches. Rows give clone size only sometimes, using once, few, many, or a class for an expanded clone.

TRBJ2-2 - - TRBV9 CASSVSPNTGELFF TGTGCCAGCAGCGTATCGCCGAACACCGGGGAGCTGTTTTTT
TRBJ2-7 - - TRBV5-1 CASSLNPTTYEQYF TGCGCCAGCAGCTTGAACCCTACCACCTACGAGCAGTACTTC
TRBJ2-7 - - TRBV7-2 CASTLISGAGEQYF TGTGCCAGCACCCTGATCTCGGGGGCGGGGGAGCAGTACTTC
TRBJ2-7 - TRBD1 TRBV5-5 CASSRGTGYEQYF TGTGCCAGCAGTCGGGGGACAGGGTACGAGCAGTACTTC
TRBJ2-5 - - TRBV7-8 CASRDFAQETQYF TGTGCCAGCAGAGACTTTGCCCAAGAGACCCAGTACTTC
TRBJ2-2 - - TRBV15 CATSRDRAGELFF TGTGCCACCAGCAGAGATCGCGCCGGGGAGCTGTTTTTT
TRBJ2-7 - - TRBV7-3 CASSPTRDREQYF TGTGCCAGCAGCCCAACTCGGGACCGCGAGCAGTACTTC
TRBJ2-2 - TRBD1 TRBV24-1 CATSDSGQAGGELFF TGTGCCACCAGTGATTCGGGACAGGCCGGCGGGGAGCTGTTTTTT
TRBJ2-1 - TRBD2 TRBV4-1 CASSQVRGGVNEQFF TGCGCCAGCAGCCAAGTACGTGGGGGGGTCAATGAGCAGTTCTTC
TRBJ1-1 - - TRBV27 CATRSVTSNTEAFF TGTGCCACCAGATCCGTGACATCGAACACTGAAGCTTTCTTT
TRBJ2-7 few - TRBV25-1 CASGTEQYF TGTGCCAGCGGTACAGAGCAGTACTTC
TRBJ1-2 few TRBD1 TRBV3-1 CASSQTGGSHTF TGTGCCAGCAGCCAGACAGGGGGGAGTCACACCTTC
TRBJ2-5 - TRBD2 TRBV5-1 CASSLNRGGRETQYF TGCGCCAGCAGCTTGAACCGGGGGGGCCGGGAGACCCAGTACTTC
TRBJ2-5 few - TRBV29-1 CSVEEVVRQETQYF TGCAGCGTTGAAGAAGTGGTCCGCCAAGAGACCCAGTACTTC
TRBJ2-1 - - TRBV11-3 CASSSNSENNEQFF TGTGCCAGCAGCTCGAATAGCGAGAACAATGAGCAGTTCTTC
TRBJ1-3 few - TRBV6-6 CASTTGTSSGNTIYF TGTGCCAGCACTACAGGGACCAGCTCTGGAAACACCATATATTTT
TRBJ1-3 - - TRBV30 CASGGRRSSGNTIYF TGTGCCAGCGGGGGTCGGAGGAGCTCTGGAAACACCATATATTTT
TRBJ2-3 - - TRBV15 CATSPKGLGPDTQYF TGTGCCACCAGCCCTAAGGGTCTGGGCCCAGATACGCAGTATTTT
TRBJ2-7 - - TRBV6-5 CASSYREGAYEQYF TGTGCCAGCAGTTACAGGGAGGGGGCCTACGAGCAGTACTTC
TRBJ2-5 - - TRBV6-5 CASRPTGYQETQYF TGTGCCAGCAGGCCCACAGGGTACCAAGAGACCCAGTACTTC
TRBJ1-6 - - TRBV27 CASSLGGLSSPLHF TGTGCCAGCAGTTTGGGGGGCCTAAGTTCACCCCTCCACTTT
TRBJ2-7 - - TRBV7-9 CASSFGLDVGEQYF TGTGCCAGCAGCTTTGGACTGGACGTGGGGGAGCAGTACTTC
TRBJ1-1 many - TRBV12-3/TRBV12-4 CASSLQGGRSEAFF TGTGCCAGCAGTCTCCAGGGAGGTAGGTCTGAAGCTTTCTTT
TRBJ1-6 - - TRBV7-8 CASSPRLNSPLHF TGTGCCAGCAGCCCCAGACTCAATTCACCCCTCCACTTT
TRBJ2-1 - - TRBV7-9 CASSLGLPEQFF TGTGCCAGCAGCTTGGGACTGCCTGAGCAGTTCTTC
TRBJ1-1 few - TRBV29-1 CSVPGTHKGGTEAFF TGCAGTGTGCCTGGGACCCACAAAGGGGGCACTGAAGCTTTCTTT
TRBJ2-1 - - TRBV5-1 CASSSGTYSYNEQFF TGCGCCAGCAGCTCCGGGACCTACTCCTACAATGAGCAGTTCTTC
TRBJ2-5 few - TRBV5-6 CASSLGVGSQETQYF TGTGCCAGCAGCTTGGGGGTGGGCAGTCAAGAGACCCAGTACTTC
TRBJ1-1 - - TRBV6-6 CASSYRMATEAFF TGTGCCAGCAGTTACCGGATGGCCACTGAAGCTTTCTTT
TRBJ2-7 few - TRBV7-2 CASSLGGSSSYEQYF TGTGCCAGCAGCTTGGGCGGCTCGAGCTCCTACGAGCAGTACTTC
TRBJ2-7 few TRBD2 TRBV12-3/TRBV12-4 CASSLASGSHEQYF TGTGCCAGCAGTTTAGCTAGCGGGAGCCACGAGCAGTACTTC